This T cell receptor beta chain was captured in a study of naive CD8 T cells in extremely preterm neonates. About this clone itself: Antigen: not known.

Findings and caveats of the study: Preterm samples differed in productive template counts; sample size was small. CDR3 nucleotide sharing was 2.5% to 3.5% in preterm, 0.35% to 0.4% term, around 0.03% children, around 0.01% adults.

V was clipped by 1 base and J by 1 base, with 7 bases between them. The V gene's germline CDR1 is SGHNT and CDR2 YYREEE (reference sequence). This CDR3 contains 14 residues. Without labor or membrane rupture, elective cesareans at roughly 37-42 weeks supplied term cord blood. The table came from immunoSEQ multiplex PCR; TCRdb's copy has only in-frame clones and leaves some out. The repertoire holds several thousand clones, around nine tenths seen once, with more than 0.45% in the top ten. The clonotype comes from a newborn in good health. Sequenced sample: naive CD8+ T cells from cord blood. V usage is TRBV5-4 and J usage is TRBJ2-3; D possibly corresponds to TRBD1 (6 bases). CDR3: CASSLRQGTDTQYF. In DNA, the CDR3 is TGTGCCAGCAGCTTGAGACAGGGCACAGATACGCAGTATTTT.